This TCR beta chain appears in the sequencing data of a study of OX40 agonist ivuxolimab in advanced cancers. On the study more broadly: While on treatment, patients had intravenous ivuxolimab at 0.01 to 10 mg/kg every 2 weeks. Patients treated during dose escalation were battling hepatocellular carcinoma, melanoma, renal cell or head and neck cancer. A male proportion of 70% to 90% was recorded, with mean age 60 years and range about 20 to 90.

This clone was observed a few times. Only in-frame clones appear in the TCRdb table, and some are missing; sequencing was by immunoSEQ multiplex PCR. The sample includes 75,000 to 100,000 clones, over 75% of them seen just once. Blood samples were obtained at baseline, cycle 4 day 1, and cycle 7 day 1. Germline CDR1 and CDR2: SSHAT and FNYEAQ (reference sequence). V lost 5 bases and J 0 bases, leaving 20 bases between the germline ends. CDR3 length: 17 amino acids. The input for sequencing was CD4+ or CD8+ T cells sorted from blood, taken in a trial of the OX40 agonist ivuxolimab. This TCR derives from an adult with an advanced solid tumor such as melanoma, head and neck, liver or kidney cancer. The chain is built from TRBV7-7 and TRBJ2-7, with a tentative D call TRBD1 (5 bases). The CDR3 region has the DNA TGTGCCAGCAGCCTAATGGGTAGGGGTTACAGCTCCTACGAGCAGTACGTC. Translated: CASSLMGRGYSSYEQYV.